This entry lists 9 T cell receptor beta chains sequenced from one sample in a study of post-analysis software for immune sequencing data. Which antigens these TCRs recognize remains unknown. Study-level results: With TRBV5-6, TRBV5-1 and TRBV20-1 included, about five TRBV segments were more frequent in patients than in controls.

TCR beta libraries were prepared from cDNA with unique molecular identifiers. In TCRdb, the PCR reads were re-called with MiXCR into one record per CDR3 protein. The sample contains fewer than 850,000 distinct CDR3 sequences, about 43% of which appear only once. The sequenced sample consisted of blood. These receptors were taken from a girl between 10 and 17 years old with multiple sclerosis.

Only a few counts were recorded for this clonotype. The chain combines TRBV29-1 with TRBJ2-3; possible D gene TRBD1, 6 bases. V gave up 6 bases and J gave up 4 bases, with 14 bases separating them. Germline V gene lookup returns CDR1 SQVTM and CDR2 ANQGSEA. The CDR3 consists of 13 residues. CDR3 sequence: CSVDRQVADTQYF. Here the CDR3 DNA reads TGCAGCGTAGATAGACAGGTGGCAGATACGCAGTATTTT.

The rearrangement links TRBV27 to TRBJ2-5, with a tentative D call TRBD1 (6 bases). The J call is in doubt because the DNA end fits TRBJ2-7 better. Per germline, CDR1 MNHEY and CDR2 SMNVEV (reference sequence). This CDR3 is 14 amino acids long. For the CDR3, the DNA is TGTGCCAGCCAATCGGACAGTCCTTCCCCCGAGCAGTACTTC. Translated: CASQSDSPSPEQYF.

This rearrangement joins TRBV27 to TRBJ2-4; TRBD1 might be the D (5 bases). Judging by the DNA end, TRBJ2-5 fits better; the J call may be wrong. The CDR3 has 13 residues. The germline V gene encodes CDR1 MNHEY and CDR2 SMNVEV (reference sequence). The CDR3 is CASGLLQEETQYF. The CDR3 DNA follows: TGTGCCAGCGGCCTGTTACAGGAAGAGACCCAGTACTTC.

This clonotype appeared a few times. As DNA, the CDR3 is TGTGCCAGCAGTTTACTGGGCGGAACCGCTGGCTACGAGCAGTACTTC. Translated: CASSLLGGTAGYEQYF. This chain connects TRBV27 to TRBJ2-7; D is ambiguous. With 2 bases removed from V and 3 bases from J, the gap between germline ends came to 17 bases. The germline V gene encodes CDR1 MNHEY and CDR2 SMNVEV (reference sequence). This CDR3 has 16 amino acids.

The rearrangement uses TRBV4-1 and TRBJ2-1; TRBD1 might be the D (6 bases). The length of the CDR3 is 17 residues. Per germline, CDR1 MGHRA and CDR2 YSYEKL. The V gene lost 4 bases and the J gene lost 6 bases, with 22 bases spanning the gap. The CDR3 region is CASSPRSWTEGSNEQFF. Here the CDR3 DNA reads TGCGCCAGCAGCCCCCGCAGCTGGACAGAGGGGTCCAATGAGCAGTTCTTC.

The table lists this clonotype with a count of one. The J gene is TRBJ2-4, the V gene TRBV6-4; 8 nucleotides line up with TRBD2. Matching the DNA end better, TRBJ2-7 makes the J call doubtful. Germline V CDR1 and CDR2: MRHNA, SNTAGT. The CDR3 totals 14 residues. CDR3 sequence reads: CASSGQAGAREQYF. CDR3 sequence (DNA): TGTGCCAGCAGTGGGCAAGCGGGAGCGCGCGAGCAGTACTTC.

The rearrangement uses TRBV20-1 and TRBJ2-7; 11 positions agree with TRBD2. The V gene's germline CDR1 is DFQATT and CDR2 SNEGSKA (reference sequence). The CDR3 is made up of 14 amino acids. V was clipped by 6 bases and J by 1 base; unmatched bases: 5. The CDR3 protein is CSATSGSLSYEQYF. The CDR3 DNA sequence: TGCAGTGCCACTAGCGGGAGTCTTTCCTACGAGCAGTACTTC.

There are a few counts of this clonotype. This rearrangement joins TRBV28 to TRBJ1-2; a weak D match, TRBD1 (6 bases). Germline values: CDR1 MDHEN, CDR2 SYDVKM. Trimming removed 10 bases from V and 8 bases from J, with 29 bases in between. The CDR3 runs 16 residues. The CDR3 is CAIFPPGDKRSGGYTF. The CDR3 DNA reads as TGTGCCATCTTCCCCCCTGGGGACAAACGCTCTGGGGGCTACACCTTC.

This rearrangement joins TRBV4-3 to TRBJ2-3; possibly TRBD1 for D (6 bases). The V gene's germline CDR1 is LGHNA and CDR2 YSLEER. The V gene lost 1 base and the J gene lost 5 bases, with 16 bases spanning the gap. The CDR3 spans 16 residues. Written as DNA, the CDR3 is TGCGCCAGCAGCCAAGGGTGGGGCCAACAGGGAGATACGCAGTATTTT. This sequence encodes CASSQGWGQQGDTQYF.